This T cell receptor beta chain was captured by sequencing in a study of response to subunit inactivated influenza vaccine. From the RT-PCR reads, TCRdb called clonotypes with MiXCR, one entry per CDR3 protein. The sample carries around 580,000 distinct CDR3 sequences, approximately 10% recorded once. Broader study findings: Each seasonal flu vaccination may recruit only limited new T cells, authors suggested.

On this clonotype: Its antigen remains unknown. The CDR3 does not close with the conserved phenylalanine or tryptophan, likely indicating a read error.

Deletions cut 4 bases from V and 1 base from J, with 8 bases between. This CDR3 spans 13 amino acids. Germline loops: CDR1 SGHRS, CDR2 YFSETQ. The specimen was PBMCs from blood, collected on the day of vaccination. This rearrangement joins TRBV5-1 to TRBJ2-5; D is perhaps TRBD2 (5 bases). This receptor was obtained from a man aged 45-65 years who received an inactivated influenza vaccine. CDR3 DNA sequence: TGCGCCAGCAGCGCAAGCGGCCAAGAGACCCAGTACTTG. It translates to CASSASGQETQYL.